This TCR beta chain stems from a study of cytomegalovirus exposure and HLA in healthy donors. Sequencing used immunoSEQ multiplex PCR; TCRdb keeps in-frame clones, though not all of them. This sample has some 84,000 clones, with approximately 91% found just once. The germline CDR1 and CDR2 sequences are GTSNPN and SVGIG (reference sequence). CDR3 length equals 11 residues. Deletions cut 2 bases from V and 8 bases from J, with 9 bases between. The rearrangement uses TRBV30 and TRBJ1-2; weak D call: TRBD1 (5 bases). Sequenced sample: PBMCs. The sequence was obtained from a man between 25 and 39 years old in good health and CMV-seronegative. CDR3 region: CAWSSGLGYTF. DNA for the CDR3: TGTGCCTGGAGTTCAGGGTTGGGCTACACCTTC.